This is a list of T cell receptor beta chains from one sample in a study of cytomegalovirus exposure and HLA in healthy donors. The table came from immunoSEQ multiplex PCR; TCRdb's copy has only in-frame clones and leaves some out. The profile shows about 150,000 clones, 80% to 90% of them singletons. The sample consisted of PBMCs. These receptors came from a woman aged 30 to 39 in good health and CMV-seropositive. CDR3s include the opening cysteine and the closing phenylalanine or tryptophan. Fields, in order: CDR3 length, J gene, V gene, D gene, clone size, CDR3 protein, CDR3 DNA. The D gene is left open where the match is weak. A row's size may be missing; if present it is once, few, many or a size class.

15 | TRBJ2-7 | TRBV6-5 | TRBD2 | . | CASSHASGGSYEQYF | TGTGCCAGCAGCCACGCTAGCGGGGGCAGCTACGAGCAGTACTTC
14 | TRBJ2-1 | TRBV5-1 | TRBD2 | . | CASSSGGSYNEQFF | TGCGCCAGCAGCTCGGGGGGCTCCTACAATGAGCAGTTCTTC
15 | TRBJ2-7 | TRBV13 | TRBD2 | . | CASSLGGTSGYEQYF | TGTGCCAGCAGCTTAGGCGGGACTAGCGGTTACGAGCAGTACTTC
13 | TRBJ1-6 | TRBV7-8 | . | many | CASSLALYSPLHF | TGTGCCAGCAGCTTAGCCCTTTATTCACCCCTCCACTTT
15 | TRBJ2-7 | TRBV10-3 | TRBD2 | . | CAISESVGGGSEQYF | TGTGCCATCAGTGAGTCGGTGGGGGGAGGGAGCGAGCAGTACTTC
16 | TRBJ1-2 | TRBV28 | TRBD1 | . | CASSLFRPGGNYGYTF | TGTGCCAGCAGTTTATTTCGCCCAGGGGGTAACTATGGCTACACCTTC
16 | TRBJ2-5 | TRBV7-2 | TRBD1 | . | CASSFPRTGVEETQYF | TGTGCCAGCAGCTTTCCGCGGACAGGGGTGGAGGAGACCCAGTACTTC
12 | TRBJ2-2 | TRBV2 | TRBD1 | . | CASSRDSGELFF | TGTGCCAGCAGTCGGGACAGCGGGGAGCTGTTTTTT
15 | TRBJ2-1 | TRBV29-1 | TRBD2 | . | CSVAGGLAGVNEQFF | TGCAGCGTTGCCGGGGGACTAGCGGGTGTGAATGAGCAGTTCTTC
14 | TRBJ1-1 | TRBV7-3 | . | . | CASSLLGGNTEAFF | TGTGCCAGCAGCTTATTGGGGGGGAACACTGAAGCTTTCTTT
11 | TRBJ2-1 | TRBV20-1 | . | . | CSATIYNEQFF | TGCAGTGCGACTATTTACAATGAGCAGTTCTTC
11 | TRBJ2-1 | TRBV20-1 | . | . | CSAGLLGEQFF | TGCAGTGCGGGGCTCTTGGGTGAGCAGTTCTTC
14 | TRBJ2-5 | TRBV18 | . | . | CASSPSGNGETQYF | TGTGCCAGCTCACCATCGGGTAATGGGGAGACCCAGTACTTC
16 | TRBJ2-1 | TRBV19 | TRBD2 | . | CASTPASGRLYNEQFF | TGTGCCAGTACCCCGGCTAGCGGGAGACTCTACAATGAGCAGTTCTTC
14 | TRBJ2-1 | TRBV19 | . | . | CASSLGGGPNEQFF | TGTGCCAGTAGTCTAGGGGGAGGGCCCAATGAGCAGTTCTTC
16 | TRBJ2-1 | TRBV7-8 | TRBD2 | . | CASSLATSGKRFRQFF | TGTGCCAGCAGCTTAGCGACTAGCGGGAAGAGATTTAGGCAGTTCTTC
19 | TRBJ2-3 | TRBV9 | TRBD1 | . | CASSPPTGGDRDDTDTQYF | TGTGCCAGCAGCCCACCGACTGGGGGGGACAGGGACGACACAGATACGCAGTATTTT
12 | TRBJ2-2 | TRBV11-2 | . | . | CASGSGTGELFF | TGTGCCAGCGGGAGTGGGACCGGGGAGCTGTTTTTT
14 | TRBJ1-5 | TRBV5-6 | . | . | CASSLGQSNQPQHF | TGTGCCAGCAGCTTGGGGCAGAGCAATCAGCCCCAGCATTTT
16 | TRBJ1-6 | TRBV28 | . | . | CASSENLRDPNSPLHF | TGTGCCAGCAGCGAGAACCTCAGGGATCCTAATTCACCCCTCCACTTT
15 | TRBJ2-2 | TRBV5-1 | TRBD2 | . | CASSLTSGSPGELFF | TGCGCCAGCAGCTTGACTAGCGGGAGTCCCGGGGAGCTGTTTTTT
17 | TRBJ2-3 | TRBV25-1 | TRBD2 | . | CASSAPTSGRASDTQYF | TGTGCCAGCAGTGCCCCTACTAGCGGGAGAGCTTCAGATACGCAGTATTTT
14 | TRBJ1-1 | TRBV5-4 | . | . | CASSVGQSNTEAFF | TGTGCCAGCAGCGTTGGACAGTCGAACACTGAAGCTTTCTTT
18 | TRBJ2-3 | TRBV27 | TRBD2 | once | CASSPLGLAGGGTDTQYF | TGTGCCAGCAGTCCCCTGGGACTAGCGGGAGGAGGCACAGATACGCAGTATTTT
14 | TRBJ1-3 | TRBV28 | . | . | CASSPPSTGNTIYF | TGTGCCAGCAGCCCCCCATCCACTGGAAACACCATATATTTT
20 | TRBJ2-3 | TRBV28 | TRBD2 | . | CASSPTPNLVRGGSTDTQYF | TGTGCCAGCAGTCCAACCCCTAATCTAGTCCGGGGGGGTAGCACAGATACGCAGTATTTT
16 | TRBJ2-3 | TRBV5-1 | . | . | CASSLGGLGDSDTQYF | TGCGCCAGCAGCCTCGGAGGGTTGGGAGACTCAGATACGCAGTATTTT
14 | TRBJ2-5 | TRBV6-1 | TRBD2 | . | CAVRRLAGAETQYF | TGTGCCGTCAGGAGGTTAGCGGGAGCAGAGACCCAGTACTTC
14 | TRBJ1-4 | TRBV6-5 | TRBD1 | . | CASSTQGNGEKLFF | TGTGCCAGCAGTACACAGGGGAATGGTGAAAAACTGTTTTTT
15 | TRBJ2-1 | TRBV6-1 | TRBD2 | . | CASTPGTSGYNEQFF | TGTGCCAGCACCCCCGGGACTAGCGGCTACAATGAGCAGTTCTTC
14 | TRBJ1-5 | TRBV28 | . | . | CASRPPWGGQPQHF | TGTGCCAGCAGACCTCCCTGGGGCGGTCAGCCCCAGCATTTT
17 | TRBJ2-2 | TRBV9 | TRBD2 | . | CASSVALAATNTGELFF | TGTGCCAGCAGCGTAGCTCTAGCGGCTACGAACACCGGGGAGCTGTTTTTT
17 | TRBJ1-4 | TRBV5-1 | TRBD1 | . | CASSLGTGGSTNEKLFF | TGCGCCAGCAGCTTAGGGACAGGGGGTTCAACTAATGAAAAACTGTTTTTT
15 | TRBJ2-7 | TRBV2 | TRBD2 | . | CASSGRGLAGLEQYF | TGTGCCAGCAGTGGTCGGGGACTAGCGGGGCTCGAGCAGTACTTC
18 | TRBJ2-6 | TRBV4-1 | . | . | CASSQEGPPVLGANVLTF | TGCGCCAGCAGCCAAGAGGGCCCACCTGTCCTTGGGGCCAACGTCCTGACTTTC
17 | TRBJ1-5 | TRBV19 | . | . | CASSIRRGRGGNQPQHF | TGTGCCAGTAGTATCCGTAGAGGCAGGGGTGGCAATCAGCCCCAGCATTTT
16 | TRBJ2-3 | TRBV27 | TRBD2 | . | CASSFGMGGGSDTQYF | TGTGCCAGCAGTTTCGGGATGGGCGGGGGATCCGATACGCAGTATTTT
16 | TRBJ2-3 | TRBV11-3 | TRBD2 | . | CASSLGLAGTTDTQYF | TGTGCCAGCAGCTTAGGACTAGCGGGGACCACAGATACGCAGTATTTT
11 | TRBJ2-1 | TRBV5-1 | . | . | CASKLANEQFF | TGCGCCAGCAAACTAGCCAATGAGCAGTTCTTC
15 | TRBJ1-5 | TRBV15 | TRBD1 | . | CATSSLDRADQPQHF | TGTGCCACCAGCAGCCTGGACAGGGCGGATCAGCCCCAGCATTTT